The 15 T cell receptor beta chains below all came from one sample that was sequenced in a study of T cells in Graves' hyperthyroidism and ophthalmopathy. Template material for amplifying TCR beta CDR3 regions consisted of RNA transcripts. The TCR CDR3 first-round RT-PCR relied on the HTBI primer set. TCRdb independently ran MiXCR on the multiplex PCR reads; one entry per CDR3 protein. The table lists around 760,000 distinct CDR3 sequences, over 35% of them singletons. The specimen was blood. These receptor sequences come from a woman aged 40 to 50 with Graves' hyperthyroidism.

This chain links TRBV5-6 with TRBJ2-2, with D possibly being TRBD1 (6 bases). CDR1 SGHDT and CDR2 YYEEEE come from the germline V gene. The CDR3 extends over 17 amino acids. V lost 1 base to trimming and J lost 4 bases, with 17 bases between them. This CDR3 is CASSLTRTTGSTGELFF. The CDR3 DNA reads TGTGCCAGCAGCTTGACCCGTACTACAGGGTCCACCGGGGAGCTGTTTTTT.

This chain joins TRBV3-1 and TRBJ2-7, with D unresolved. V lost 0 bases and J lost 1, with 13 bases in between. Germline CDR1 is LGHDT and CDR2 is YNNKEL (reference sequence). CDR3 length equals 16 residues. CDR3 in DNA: TGTGCCAGCAGCCAAGAGGGGTGGGGTTCTTCCTACGAGCAGTACTTC. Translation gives CASSQEGWGSSYEQYF.

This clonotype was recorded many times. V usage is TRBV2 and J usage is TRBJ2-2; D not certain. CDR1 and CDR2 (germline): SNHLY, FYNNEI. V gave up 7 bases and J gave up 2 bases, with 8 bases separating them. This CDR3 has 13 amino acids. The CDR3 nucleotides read TGTGCCAGCACCGTCTTAAACACCGGGGAGCTGTTTTTT. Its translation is CASTVLNTGELFF.

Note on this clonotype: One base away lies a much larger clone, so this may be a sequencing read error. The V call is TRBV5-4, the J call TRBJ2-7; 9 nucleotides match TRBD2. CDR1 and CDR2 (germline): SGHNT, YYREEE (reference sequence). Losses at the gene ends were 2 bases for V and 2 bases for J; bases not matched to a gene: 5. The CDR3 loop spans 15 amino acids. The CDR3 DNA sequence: TGTGCCAGCAGCTTACTAGCGGGCACGACCTACGAGCAGTACTTC. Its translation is CASSLLAGTTYEQYF.

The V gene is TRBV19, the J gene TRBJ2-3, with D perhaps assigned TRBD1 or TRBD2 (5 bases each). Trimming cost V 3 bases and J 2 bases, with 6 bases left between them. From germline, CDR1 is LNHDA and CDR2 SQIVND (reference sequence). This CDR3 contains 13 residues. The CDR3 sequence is CASSMGTTDTQYF. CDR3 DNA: TGTGCCAGTAGTATGGGGACCACAGATACGCAGTATTTT.

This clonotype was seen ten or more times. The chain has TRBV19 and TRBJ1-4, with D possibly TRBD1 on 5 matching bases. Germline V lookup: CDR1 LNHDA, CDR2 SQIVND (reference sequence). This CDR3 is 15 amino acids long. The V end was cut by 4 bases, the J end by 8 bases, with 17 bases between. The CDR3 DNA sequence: TGTGCCAGTAGTACCTTTCCGGGACGAGAGGAAAAACTGTTTTTT. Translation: CASSTFPGREEKLFF.

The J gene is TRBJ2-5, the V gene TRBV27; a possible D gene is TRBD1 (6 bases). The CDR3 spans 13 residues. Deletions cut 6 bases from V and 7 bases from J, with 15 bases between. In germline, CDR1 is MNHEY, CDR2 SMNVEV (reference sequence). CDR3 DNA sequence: TGTGCCAGCAGCTTAACAGGGACAAGGACCCAGTACTTC. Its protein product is CASSLTGTRTQYF.

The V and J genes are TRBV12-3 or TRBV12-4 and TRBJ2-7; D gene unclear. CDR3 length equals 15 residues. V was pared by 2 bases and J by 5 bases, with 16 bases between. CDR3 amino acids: CASSLYRERKDEQYF. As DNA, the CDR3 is TGTGCCAGCAGTTTATATCGCGAGAGAAAGGACGAGCAGTACTTC.

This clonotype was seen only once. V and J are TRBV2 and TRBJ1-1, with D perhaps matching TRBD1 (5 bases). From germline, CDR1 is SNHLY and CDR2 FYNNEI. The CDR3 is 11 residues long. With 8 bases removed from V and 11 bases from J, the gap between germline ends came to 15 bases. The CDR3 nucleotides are TGTGCCAGCTTATGGCGGGGGTGGGCTTTCTTT. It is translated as CASLWRGWAFF.

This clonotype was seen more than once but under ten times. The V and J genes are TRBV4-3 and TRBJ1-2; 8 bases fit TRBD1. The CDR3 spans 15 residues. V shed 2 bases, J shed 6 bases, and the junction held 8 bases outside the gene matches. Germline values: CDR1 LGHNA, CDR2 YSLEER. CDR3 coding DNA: TGCGCCAGCAGCCAATCGGACAGGGAGGTTAATGGCTACACCTTC. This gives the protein CASSQSDREVNGYTF.

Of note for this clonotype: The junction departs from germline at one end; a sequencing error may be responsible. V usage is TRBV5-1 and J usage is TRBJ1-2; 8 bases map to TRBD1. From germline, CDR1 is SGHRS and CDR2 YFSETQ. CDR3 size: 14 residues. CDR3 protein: CASSLGAGGDGYTF. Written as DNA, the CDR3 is TGTGCCAGCAGCTTAGGGGCAGGGGGCGATGGCTACACCTTC.

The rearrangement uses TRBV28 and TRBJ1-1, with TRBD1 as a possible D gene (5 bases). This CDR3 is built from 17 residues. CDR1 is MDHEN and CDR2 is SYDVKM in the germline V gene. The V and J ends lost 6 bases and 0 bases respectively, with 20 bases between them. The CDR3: CASRIIKLRDLNTEAFF. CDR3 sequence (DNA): TGTGCCAGCAGAATAATAAAACTCCGGGACCTGAACACTGAAGCTTTCTTT.

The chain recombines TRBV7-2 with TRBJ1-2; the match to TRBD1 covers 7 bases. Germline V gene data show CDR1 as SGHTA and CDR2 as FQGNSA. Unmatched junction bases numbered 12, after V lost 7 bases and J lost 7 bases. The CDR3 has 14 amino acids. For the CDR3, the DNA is TGTGCCAGCACCCCCGACAGGGCTCTCAGTGGCTACACCTTC. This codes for CASTPDRALSGYTF.

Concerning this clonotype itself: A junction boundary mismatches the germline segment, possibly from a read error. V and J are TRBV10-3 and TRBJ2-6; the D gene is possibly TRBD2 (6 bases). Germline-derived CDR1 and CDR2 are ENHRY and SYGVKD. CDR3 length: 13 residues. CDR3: CAIRDGGDNVLTF. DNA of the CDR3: TGTGCCATCAGGGACGGCGGGGACAACGTCCTGACTTTC.

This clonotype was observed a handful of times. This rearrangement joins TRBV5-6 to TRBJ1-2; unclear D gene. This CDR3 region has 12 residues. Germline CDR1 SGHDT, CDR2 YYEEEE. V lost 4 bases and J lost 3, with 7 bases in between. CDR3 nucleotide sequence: TGTGCCAGCAGCCGGCCGGACTATGGCTACACCTTC. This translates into CASSRPDYGYTF.